This T cell receptor beta chain was identified in a study of T cells expressing NK-cell markers. Study context: From sorted CD3+CD56+NKG2C+, CD3+CD56+NKG2C- and CD3+CD56-NKG2C+ T cells came the TCR beta repertoires. Study-level results: Of CD8+ T cells, about 1.0-8% belonged to dominant NKG2C+ clonotypes in five or six donors.

As regards this clonotype: What it recognizes is unknown.

Looked up from germline, CDR1 is SQVTM and CDR2 is ANQGSEA. The CDR3 runs 13 residues. TCRdb reprocessed the 5' RACE reads and keeps a single row for each CDR3 protein, giving no DNA. The sample includes about 390,000 distinct CDR3 sequences. The TCR comes from a woman aged 50 to 60 in good health. Sequences were obtained from blood T cells: a sorted CD56 or NKG2C T cell subset, CD4+ or CD8+ T cells, or bulk PBMC T cells (not recorded which). The chain uses TRBV29-1 and TRBJ2-7; the TCRdb D gene call, TRBD1, has no DNA to confirm it. The CDR3 here is CSVAGTGSYEQYF.